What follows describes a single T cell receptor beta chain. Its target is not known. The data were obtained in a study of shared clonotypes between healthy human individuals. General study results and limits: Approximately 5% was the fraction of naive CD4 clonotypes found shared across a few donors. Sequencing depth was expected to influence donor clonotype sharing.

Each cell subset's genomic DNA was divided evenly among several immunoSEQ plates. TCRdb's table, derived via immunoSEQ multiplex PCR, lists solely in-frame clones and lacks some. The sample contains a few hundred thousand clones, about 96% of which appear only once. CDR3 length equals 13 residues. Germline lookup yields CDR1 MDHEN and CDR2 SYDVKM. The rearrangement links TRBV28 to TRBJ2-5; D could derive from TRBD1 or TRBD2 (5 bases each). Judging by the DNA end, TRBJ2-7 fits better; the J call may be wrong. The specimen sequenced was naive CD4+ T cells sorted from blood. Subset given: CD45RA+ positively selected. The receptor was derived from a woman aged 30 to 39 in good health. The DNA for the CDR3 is TGTGCCAGCAGTTCCGGGACGGTTTACGAGCAGTACTTC. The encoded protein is CASSSGTVYEQYF.